Below, one TCR beta chain is given with its context. What it recognizes is unknown. Germline CDR1 reads DFQATT; CDR2 reads SNEGSKA (reference sequence). The CDR3 covers 14 residues. With 2 bases removed from V and 0 bases from J, the gap between germline ends came to 10 bases. This entry comes from a study of regulatory T cells in long-lasting Graves disease. The study, taken as a whole, reports: Preferential use of TRBV28, TRBJ1-2 and TRBJ2-5 was seen in persistent disease.

The time point denotes: persistent/refractory GD, antithyroid drugs over 5 years with positive TRAb. Researchers made the TCR library from RNA that was extracted from PBMCs. The authors built TCR beta libraries using iRepertoire HTBI primers and Arm-PCR of CDR3 regions. Authors' methods: Throughout the samples, researchers identified some 57 TRBV and some 14 TRBJ segments. MiXCR, run by TCRdb on the multiplex PCR reads, gives a single entry per CDR3 protein. V and J calls and clone size were set by TCRdb, not the authors. The repertoire has 650,000 to 850,000 distinct CDR3 sequences, about 32% of them found once; the top ten carry 42%.

This clonotype was sampled from a female donor with Graves disease. The chain employs TRBV20-1 and TRBJ1-1; D remains unclear. The source material was peripheral blood mononuclear cells (PBMCs), sampled when the disease was refractory, from a patient treated with antithyroid drugs. CDR3 sequence: CSARSEVMNTEAFF. The CDR3 DNA follows: TGCAGTGCTAGATCCGAGGTCATGAACACTGAAGCTTTCTTT.